The TCR beta chain described here comes from a study of blood T cells in healthy people across ages. Alongside a J-beta primer mix, a sample-barcoded 5' primer served in a second PCR lasting about 6 to 12 cycles. TCRdb called the 5' RACE reads again in MiXCR, with one record for every CDR3 protein. This table has approximately 1,700,000 distinct CDR3 sequences, approximately 40% appearing once. This clonotype appeared a few times. The antigen remains unidentified. Trimming stripped 6 bases from V and 2 bases from J, with 13 bases between. The CDR3 has 13 residues. Looked up from germline, CDR1 is SQVTM and CDR2 is ANQGSEA. Study-level points and caveats: Higher diversity and more naive CD4+ cells were features of long-lived donors, compared to aged donors. Older age coincided with a roughly linear decline in TCR beta diversity per million T cells.

Healthy Caucasians from Russia aged roughly 6 to 95 served as donors. Per sample, a minimum of 7 million PBMCs were isolated. The V call is TRBV29-1, the J call TRBJ1-2, with D possibly TRBD1 on 5 matching bases. The sequencing input was blood. This receptor was identified in a human donor in good health. The CDR3 DNA is TGCAGCGTCAGGGTGGGTGAAAACTATGGCTACACCTTC. This translates into CSVRVGENYGYTF.